Included here is one T cell receptor beta chain sequence, with context. Its antigen is not known. The data originate from a study of beta chain features in type 1 diabetes. Background on the study: No patient-donor differences in age, gender, total cells or subset yield. The study's findings and limits: Moderately but significantly shorter TCRB CDR3s were found in Type 1 diabetes patients in all four CD4+ subsets.

Expressed TCRB transcripts were sequenced after all isolated RNA was converted to cDNA. For naive, central memory and regulatory T cell samples, reads averaged roughly 3.7 million. Assay: immunoSEQ multiplex PCR; the TCRdb copy retains only in-frame clones and omits some. The sample has hundreds of thousands of clones; roughly an eighth are singletons. Germline-derived CDR1 and CDR2 are SGHDN and FVKESK. CDR3 size: 14 residues. Trimming removed 1 base from V and 5 bases from J, with 9 bases in between. This clonotype was sampled from a man aged 25-45 years with type 1 diabetes. The V gene is TRBV14, the J gene TRBJ2-1; tentatively, D is TRBD2 (6 bases). The sample comprised naive CD4+ T cells from blood. CDR3 residues: CASSQVGGDNEQFF. The CDR3 nucleotides are TGTGCCAGCAGCCAAGTCGGAGGGGACAATGAGCAGTTCTTC. Complete variable domain (other parts from reference TRBV14 and TRBJ2-1): EAGVTQFPSHSVIEKGQTVTLRCDPISGHDNLYWYRRVMGKEIKFLLHFVKESKQDESGMPNNRFLAERTGGTYSTLKVQPAELEDSGVYFCASSQVGGDNEQFFGPGTRLTVL.